These 26 T cell receptor beta chains came from one sample sequenced in a study of prognosis after radiotherapy for stage I lung cancer. By two-round multiplex PCR, the TCR beta CDR3 was amplified from genomic DNA. It was primers specific to each TRBV and TRBJ gene that first-round PCR used. From the multiplex PCR reads, TCRdb called clonotypes with MiXCR, one entry per CDR3 protein. The repertoire consists of around 56,000 distinct CDR3 sequences, with 26% occurring once and the leading ten covering 7.5%. This specimen was PBMCs, taken before or after stereotactic body radiation therapy (not recorded which). The origin of the receptors is a donor aged 50 or older with non-small cell lung cancer.

In its sample, this clonotype was seen many times. The chain uses TRBV2 and TRBJ2-7, with 7 bases identical to TRBD1. The CDR3 runs 14 residues. V was clipped by 4 bases and J by 3 bases; unmatched bases: 6. Germline V gene lookup returns CDR1 SNHLY and CDR2 FYNNEI. The CDR3 protein is CASSGWAGGYEQYF. The CDR3 region has the DNA TGTGCCAGCAGTGGTTGGGCAGGGGGCTACGAGCAGTACTTC. Looking up the rest from reference TRBV2 and TRBJ2-7 gives the full variable domain: EPEVTQTPSHQVTQMGQEVILRCVPISNHLYFYWYRQILGQKVEFLVSFYNNEISEKSEIFDDQFSVERPDGSNFTLKIRSTKLEDSAMYFCASSGWAGGYEQYFGPGTRLTVT.

This clonotype has a count of ten or more. The rearrangement uses TRBV7-2 and TRBJ2-2, with a possible D match to TRBD1 (5 bases). CDR1 is SGHTA and CDR2 is FQGNSA in the germline V gene. This CDR3 is built from 16 residues. The V gene lost 1 base and the J gene lost 5 bases, with 14 bases spanning the gap. CDR3 DNA sequence: TGTGCCAGCAGCTTAGTGAAGGGGTATCAAACCGGGGAGCTGTTTTTT. This translates into CASSLVKGYQTGELFF.

At least ten counts were recorded for this clonotype. CDR3 nucleotides: TGTGCCAGCAGCCCCACTAGGTCGAACAGGGGTATGGAAAAACTGTTTTTT. Its protein product is CASSPTRSNRGMEKLFF. This chain connects TRBV6-2 or TRBV6-3 to TRBJ1-4; 7 bases line up with TRBD1. CDR1 MNHEY and CDR2 SVGEGT come from the germline V gene. The CDR3 is 17 amino acids. J was trimmed by 8 bases and V by 6 bases; bases with no gene match: 18.

This clonotype has at least ten counts. The chain combines TRBV6-2 or TRBV6-3 with TRBJ2-5, with 11 nucleotides matching TRBD2. The germline gives CDR1 MNHEY, CDR2 SVGEGT. The CDR3 length is 15 residues. The J segment lost 4 bases and the V segment lost 5 bases, leaving 6 bases of the junction unmatched. In DNA form, the CDR3 reads TGTGCCAGCAGTGAATCTCTAGCGGGGGGAGAGACCCAGTACTTC. This codes for CASSESLAGGETQYF.

The table lists this clonotype with many counts. The V call is TRBV10-3, the J call TRBJ2-3; 16 bases are shared with TRBD2. Trimming at V came to 7 bases and at J to 5 bases, leaving 6 bases not matched to a gene. CDR1 and CDR2 (germline): ENHRY, SYGVKD. This CDR3 contains 16 residues. CDR3 in amino acids: CAITPGTSGGEDTQYF. CDR3 sequence (DNA): TGTGCCATCACCCCTGGGACTAGCGGGGGGGAAGATACGCAGTATTTT.

The table lists this clonotype with many counts. The chain is built from TRBV12-3 or TRBV12-4 and TRBJ1-1; weak D call: TRBD1 (6 bases). The CDR3 covers 14 residues. The germline V and J ends were trimmed by 3 bases and 7 bases, with 15 bases remaining between them. This chain's CDR3 is CASSLFQEGVEAFF. In DNA form, the CDR3 reads TGTGCCAGCAGTTTGTTTCAAGAGGGGGTTGAAGCTTTCTTT.

In the case of this clonotype: With only one base between it and a far larger clone, this is likely a read error. V usage is TRBV29-1 and J usage is TRBJ2-5; 9 bases agree with TRBD1. The J call may be wrong; the DNA end is better matched by TRBJ2-1. The CDR3 has 12 amino acids. Germline V gives CDR1 SQVTM, CDR2 ANQGSEA. The CDR3 DNA follows: TGCAGCTTGGACAGGGGTGGCGATGAGCAGTTCTTC. This codes for CSLDRGGDEQFF.

This clonotype was seen at least ten times. This chain links TRBV20-1 with TRBJ2-7, with TRBD1 matching over 10 bases. The germline CDR1 and CDR2 sequences are DFQATT and SNEGSKA (reference sequence). There are 16 residues in the CDR3. V shed 0 bases and J 3 bases; nucleotides not matched to a gene: 8. CDR3 residues: CSARDPGTGALYEQYF. CDR3 bases: TGCAGTGCTAGAGACCCCGGGACAGGGGCTCTCTACGAGCAGTACTTC.

This clonotype has at least ten counts. This chain links TRBV4-2 with TRBJ1-6, with 9 nucleotides matching TRBD1. The CDR3 has 15 amino acids. CDR1 and CDR2 (germline): LGHNA, YNFKEQ. Trimming cost V 1 base and J 10 bases; bases outside gene matches: 5. CDR3 bases: TGTGCCAGCAGCCAAGGGGGGACAGGGACCTCACCCCTCCACTTT. This translates into CASSQGGTGTSPLHF.

In its sample, this clonotype was seen many times. The rearrangement links TRBV19 to TRBJ1-5; 8 bases are shared with TRBD1. The CDR3 extends over 16 amino acids. Trimming cost V 6 bases and J 4 bases; bases outside gene matches: 11. Germline assignment: CDR1 LNHDA and CDR2 SQIVND (reference sequence). The CDR3 here is CASREGGQGENQPQHF. DNA for the CDR3: TGTGCCAGTAGGGAGGGAGGACAGGGCGAGAATCAGCCCCAGCATTTT.

This clonotype was found many times. The V gene is TRBV3-1, the J gene TRBJ2-7; weak D call: TRBD1 (6 bases). This CDR3 region has 13 residues. Looked up from germline, CDR1 is LGHDT and CDR2 is YNNKEL (reference sequence). Trimming took 3 bases from V and 5 from J, leaving 11 bases between them. CDR3: CASSQVQGNEQYF. CDR3 DNA sequence: TGTGCCAGCAGCCAGGTACAGGGAAACGAGCAGTACTTC.

Remarks on this clonotype: It is likely a read error: a sequence one base away is far more abundant. The gene calls are TRBV6-9 and TRBJ1-3; maybe TRBD1 (5 bases). Germline values: CDR1 MNHGY, CDR2 SVAAGI. The length of the CDR3 is 15 residues. Trimming shortened V by 4 bases and J by 2 bases, and 12 bases separated the two germline ends. CDR3 DNA sequence: TGTGCCAGCAGTTTAGCGGGGCCACCTGGAAACACCATATATTTT. It translates to CASSLAGPPGNTIYF.

This clonotype was seen ten or more times. The chain is built from TRBV2 and TRBJ2-1, with 15 bases matching TRBD2. Looked up from germline, CDR1 is SNHLY and CDR2 is FYNNEI. J gave up 8 bases and V 9 bases, and 5 bases lay outside the gene matches. The CDR3 is made up of 14 amino acids. CDR3 region: CASRTSGGADEQFF. The CDR3 nucleotides are TGTGCCAGTCGGACTAGCGGGGGGGCGGATGAGCAGTTCTTC.

This clonotype has ten or more counts. The genes are TRBV20-1 and TRBJ2-1, with 10 bases lining up with TRBD2. Germline V lookup: CDR1 DFQATT, CDR2 SNEGSKA (reference sequence). CDR3 length equals 16 residues. After removal of 6 bases from V and 7 bases from J, the junction contained 15 bases not matched to a gene. This chain's CDR3 is CSAPFYLLAGGNEQFF. DNA of the CDR3: TGCAGTGCCCCCTTCTACCTCTTAGCGGGGGGTAATGAGCAGTTCTTC.

This clonotype was picked up many times. The rearrangement links TRBV4-2 to TRBJ2-7; TRBD1 agrees at 7 bases. Per the germline V gene, CDR1 is LGHNA and CDR2 is YNFKEQ. V gave up 0 bases and J gave up 3 bases; unmatched junction bases: 8. The CDR3 sequence is 16 residues long. This CDR3 is CASSQDLIGGYYEQYF. The CDR3 DNA reads as TGTGCCAGCAGCCAAGATTTAATAGGGGGCTACTACGAGCAGTACTTC.

Comments on this clonotype: At one end the junction does not follow the germline gene, possibly because of a read error. This rearrangement joins TRBV6-2 or TRBV6-3 to TRBJ2-2; D is possibly TRBD2 (5 bases). CDR1 is MNHEY, CDR2 SVGEGT, per germline. The CDR3 is 15 amino acids. The CDR3 DNA follows: TGTGCCAGCAGTGTTCATGGGCTGAACACCGGGGATCTGTTTTTT. Protein: CASSVHGLNTGDLFF.

Many counts were recorded for this clonotype. The genes are TRBV18 and TRBJ2-1; 8 bases are shared with TRBD2. The trim removed 3 bases at V and 5 bases at J, leaving 15 bases unmatched. There are 18 residues in the CDR3. Per the germline V gene, CDR1 is KGHSH and CDR2 is LQKENI. Here the CDR3 reads CASSPSPGTSAGNNEQFF. The CDR3 nucleotides read TGTGCCAGCTCACCGAGTCCCGGGACTAGTGCCGGAAACAATGAGCAGTTCTTC.

This clonotype was found many times. V usage is TRBV5-1 and J usage is TRBJ2-1; tentative D call: TRBD2 (6 bases). The ends were cut back, 2 bases at V and 1 base at J, with 13 bases in the middle. This CDR3 has 16 amino acids. The germline V gene encodes CDR1 SGHRS and CDR2 YFSETQ. The CDR3 nucleotides read TGCGCCAGCAGCTTCGTAGTTAGCGGATCCTACAATGAGCAGTTCTTC. It translates to CASSFVVSGSYNEQFF.

This clonotype was counted at least ten times. The chain has TRBV2 and TRBJ1-4; D gene ambiguous. The CDR3 runs to 14 residues. Trimming removed 2 bases at V and 2 bases at J, with 6 bases between. The germline V gene encodes CDR1 SNHLY and CDR2 FYNNEI. The CDR3 loop is CASSERVTNEKLFF. The CDR3 DNA reads TGTGCCAGCAGTGAACGGGTGACTAATGAAAAACTGTTTTTT.

In its sample, this clonotype was seen many times. The chain uses TRBV3-1 and TRBJ2-3, with D possibly TRBD2 on 6 matching bases. V lost 4 bases, J lost 8 bases, and 16 bases lay in between. The germline CDR1 and CDR2 sequences are LGHDT and YNNKEL (reference sequence). This CDR3 has 14 amino acids. The CDR3 spells CASSPGGRSATQYF. The CDR3 DNA follows: TGTGCCAGCAGCCCCGGGGGTCGATCTGCTACGCAGTATTTT.

The table lists this clonotype with many counts. This sequence joins TRBV4-1 and TRBJ2-3, with D maybe TRBD2 (6 bases). The CDR3 length is 16 residues. Germline V gives CDR1 MGHRA, CDR2 YSYEKL. V shed 4 bases and J shed 4 bases, with 18 bases lying between them. CDR3 sequence (DNA): TGCGCCAGCAGCCGCACGGGGACTCCGGTCCCAGATACGCAGTATTTT. Translated: CASSRTGTPVPDTQYF.

This clonotype was seen repeatedly, ten times or more. The V call is TRBV29-1, the J call TRBJ2-4, with D possibly TRBD1 on 5 matching bases. CDR3 size: 11 residues. Germline V gives CDR1 SQVTM, CDR2 ANQGSEA. V was shortened by 3 bases and J by 12 bases, with 12 bases between the two germline ends. The CDR3 DNA sequence: TGCAGCGTTGAGGGGCCCAGGGCTCAGTACTTC. Translating it yields CSVEGPRAQYF.

This clonotype was observed many times. V is TRBV5-8 and J is TRBJ1-2, with TRBD1 as a possible D gene (5 bases). The germline CDR1 and CDR2 sequences are SGHTS and YDEGEE. The CDR3 runs 14 residues. Trimming left V 7 bases short and J 0 bases short, with 13 bases between. CDR3 nucleotides: TGTGCCAGCCGGGGGGTGACAACTAACTATGGCTACACCTTC. Amino acids: CASRGVTTNYGYTF. The variable domain in full, completed from reference TRBV5-8 and TRBJ1-2, reads EAGVTQSPTHLIKTRGQQATLRCSPISGHTSVYWYQQALGLGLQFLLWYDEGEERNRGNFPPRFSGRQFPNYSSELNVNALELEDSALYLCASRGVTTNYGYTFGSGTRLTVV.

Ten or more counts support this clonotype. This chain uses TRBV20-1 with TRBJ1-4; TRBD1 is a possible D gene (6 bases). CDR3 size: 13 residues. The V gene's germline CDR1 is DFQATT and CDR2 SNEGSKA (reference sequence). Trimming stripped 2 bases from V and 11 bases from J, with 15 bases between. CDR3 DNA sequence: TGCAGTGCTAGAAACCCAGGGGAGGGGAAACTGTTTTTT. Protein: CSARNPGEGKLFF.

This clonotype showed up many times. CDR3 coding DNA: TGTGCCAGCAGCCTATCCAGCTATGGCTACACCTTC. This translates into CASSLSSYGYTF. J is TRBJ1-2 and V is TRBV12-3 or TRBV12-4; no firm D call. V was cut by 6 bases and J by 4 bases, with 9 bases left in between. The CDR3 length is 12 residues.

Many counts were recorded for this clonotype. The chain couples TRBV15 to TRBJ2-7; TRBD1 is a possible D gene (5 bases). The V and J ends lost 3 bases and 2 bases respectively, with 5 bases between them. The CDR3 spans 12 residues. CDR1 LNHNV and CDR2 YYDKDF come from the germline V gene (reference sequence). CDR3 nucleotide sequence: TGTGCCACCAGCAGGGACACCTACGAGCAGTACTTC. Its translation: CATSRDTYEQYF.